This TCR beta chain was sequenced during a study of graft-versus-host responses after intestinal transplantation (dated by TCRdb to the early 2020s). Concerning the study at large: The transplants that recipients received were multivisceral, liver-intestinal, or isolated intestinal. Anti-thymocyte globulin induction was given to all recipients, followed by maintenance tacrolimus and steroids for around three years. A cohort of about 25 intestinal transplant recipients, including one retransplant, was enrolled, and a few patients lacking pretransplant specimens were excluded. Samples from three later patients were sequenced in-house on an Illumina MiSeq with MiXCR processing rather than by the commercial service. A peak of at least 4% donor T cells among recipient peripheral blood mononuclear cells was the definition used for donor T cell macrochimerism. Alloreactive clones were identified by sequencing pre-transplant mixed lymphocyte reaction products and comparing them with unstimulated pre-transplant donor and recipient T cells. After intestinal transplantation, graft-versus-host and host-versus-graft alloreactive T cell clones in the graft, circulation and bone marrow were tracked using bulk TCR-beta CDR3 sequencing. Beyond this particular receptor, the publication reports: The relatively low number and heterogeneity of intestinal transplant patients limited the conclusions. GvH clones were detected in recipient bone marrow, and some appeared earlier in ileal mucosa or blood, consistent with an intestinal mucosal origin. Early after transplant, peak levels of circulating GvH clones were associated with declines in HvG clones. High GvH to HvG T cell clonal ratios were observed in the allografts of patients with donor T cell macrochimerism.

Intraepithelial and lamina propria lymphocytes were isolated from graft specimens using dithiothreitol, EDTA incubations and collagenase D digestion. Bulk TCR-beta sequencing was performed on serial intestinal graft biopsy specimens collected as late as 600 days after transplant. The receptor library was made with the immunoSEQ multiplex PCR assay. Adaptive Biotechnologies carried out high-throughput TCR-beta CDR3 sequencing of genomic DNA for most patients. Under the source paper's analysis protocol: Adaptive's ImmunoSEQ software supplied the TCR sequencing data for 15 to 20 patients, while MiXCR and VDJtools were used to process a few other patients. CDR3 nucleotide sequences shared between donor and recipient were removed because the origin of such sequences could not be assigned. Alloreactive clones required at least 2-fold expansion over unstimulated cells and minimum CFSE-low frequency of 0.002% (template counts) or 0.001% (read counts). A clone was considered mappable if detected in the sequenced pre-transplant spleen, lymph node, or MLR CFSE-low populations of the donor or recipient. The cumulative frequency of alloreactive clones was calculated as a percentage of all sequences, weighted by copy number. Not all clones reach the TCRdb copy of this immuneACCESS table, which keeps in-frame sequences only. Checked studies attribute under half of the gap to unresolved V genes and leave the rest unexplained. The V and J calls and the clone size are those of that table, but D and trimming were determined from the DNA. This sample lists 35,000 to 40,000 clones; 87% were detected once. The ten largest clones represent 15% to 20% of the sample.

The CDR3 runs 16 residues from the cysteine to the phenylalanine. Only the CDR3 region is kept as DNA, spanning 48 bases read in frame from base 1. V lost 3 bases and J lost 2 bases; the stretch between them is 17 bases long. The germline V gene supplies CDR1 MGHRA and CDR2 YSYEKL. Points on this clone: The specificity of this receptor is unknown. No clone much larger than this one lies a single base away; base qualities are absent.

Sequenced here: ileum tissue, sampled approximately 210 days after intestinal transplant. The sequence was collected from a human patient who received an intestinal transplant, so some T cells may come from the graft donor. The chain is encoded by TRBV4-1 joined to TRBJ2-7; the D gene is perhaps TRBD1 or TRBD2, each of them matching over 6 bases. The bases are TGCGCCAGCAGCCAGGAGGACAGCGGGTTCCCCTACGAGCAGTACTTC. It specifies CASSQEDSGFPYEQYF.